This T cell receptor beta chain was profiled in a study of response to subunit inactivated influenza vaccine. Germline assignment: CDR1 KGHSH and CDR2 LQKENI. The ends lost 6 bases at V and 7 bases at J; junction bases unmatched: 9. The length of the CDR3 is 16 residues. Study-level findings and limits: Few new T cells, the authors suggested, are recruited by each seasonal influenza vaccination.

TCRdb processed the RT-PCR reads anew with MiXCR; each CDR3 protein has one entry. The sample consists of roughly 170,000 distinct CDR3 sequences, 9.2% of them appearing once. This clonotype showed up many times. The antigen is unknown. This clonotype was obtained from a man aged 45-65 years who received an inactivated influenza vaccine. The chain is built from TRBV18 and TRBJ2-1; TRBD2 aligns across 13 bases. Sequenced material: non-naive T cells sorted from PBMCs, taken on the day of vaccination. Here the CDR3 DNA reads TGTGCCAGCTCTCTTGGACTAGCGGGGGCTGGGAATGAGCAGTTCTTC. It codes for CASSLGLAGAGNEQFF.